A single sample gave rise to the 9 T cell receptor beta chains below, sequenced in a study of shared clonotypes between healthy human individuals. The assay was immunoSEQ multiplex PCR, and TCRdb's table has in-frame clones only and misses some. This table holds hundreds of thousands of clones, approximately 97% found once. The sample comprised naive CD4+ T cells sorted from blood. Subset noted: CD45RA+ positively selected. These receptors originate from a woman aged 25 to 39 in good health.

This clone appeared once. The chain joins TRBV5-6 to TRBJ1-4; D ambiguous. V was cut by 4 bases and J by 0 bases, with 10 bases left in between. CDR1 and CDR2 from the germline V gene are SGHDT and YYEEEE. This CDR3 is built from 15 residues. The CDR3 sequence: CASSPSYATNEKLFF. CDR3 sequence (DNA): TGTGCCAGCAGCCCCTCATATGCAACTAATGAAAAACTGTTTTTT.

The V and J genes are TRBV18 and TRBJ2-5, with a possible D match to TRBD2 (5 bases). The CDR3 is 13 residues long. Per the germline V gene, CDR1 is KGHSH and CDR2 is LQKENI. The V end lost 3 bases, the J end lost 3 bases, and 8 bases lay between the germline ends. The CDR3 DNA follows: TGTGCCAGCTCACCGGGAGTAAAAGAGACCCAGTACTTC. Translated, it gives CASSPGVKETQYF.

The V call is TRBV28, the J call TRBJ1-3; D uncertain. The germline V gene encodes CDR1 MDHEN and CDR2 SYDVKM. This CDR3 has 15 amino acids. With 5 bases removed from V and 4 bases from J, the gap between germline ends came to 15 bases. DNA for the CDR3: TGTGCCAGCAGTCTCGGCGGGAGCAGGGGAAACACCATATATTTT. Its protein is CASSLGGSRGNTIYF.

The CDR3 protein is CASSRDRGGNQPQHF. The CDR3 DNA reads TGTGCCAGTAGTAGAGACAGGGGCGGCAATCAGCCCCAGCATTTT. This rearrangement joins TRBV19 to TRBJ1-5, with 8 bases identical to TRBD1. The junction had 4 bases not matched to a gene; V was cut back by 4 bases and J by 2 bases. CDR3 length: 15 residues. Per germline, CDR1 LNHDA and CDR2 SQIVND (reference sequence).

The gene calls are TRBV18 and TRBJ2-2, with D unresolved. The CDR3 runs to 15 residues. In germline, CDR1 is KGHSH, CDR2 LQKENI. V lost 0 bases, J lost 1 base, and 6 bases lay in between. The CDR3 coding sequence is TGTGCCAGCTCACCACCCTTGGGGAACACCGGGGAGCTGTTTTTT. This gives the protein CASSPPLGNTGELFF. Full variable domain (missing parts from reference TRBV18 and TRBJ2-2): NAGVMQNPRHLVRRRGQEARLRCSPMKGHSHVYWYRQLPEEGLKFMVYLQKENIIDESGMPKERFSAEFPKEGPSILRIQQVVRGDSAAYFCASSPPLGNTGELFFGEGSRLTVL.

This sequence joins TRBV7-6 and TRBJ2-7; TRBD2 agrees at 8 bases. Germline loops: CDR1 SGHVS, CDR2 FNYEAQ. The CDR3 extends over 16 amino acids. Trimming took 1 base from V and 6 from J; bases not matched to a gene: 11. Written as DNA, the CDR3 is TGTGCCAGCAGCTTAGTTAACCTCGCGGGGGGATCCGAGCAGTACTTC. The encoded protein is CASSLVNLAGGSEQYF.

This rearrangement joins TRBV5-1 to TRBJ1-1; D call uncertain. Trimming removed 0 bases from V and 1 base from J, with 7 bases in between. This CDR3 is 14 amino acids long. Germline values: CDR1 SGHRS, CDR2 YFSETQ. CDR3 region: CASSLENENTEAFF. The CDR3, as DNA: TGCGCCAGCAGCTTGGAAAATGAGAACACTGAAGCTTTCTTT.

This rearrangement joins TRBV19 to TRBJ2-1; the D is unclear. From germline, CDR1 is LNHDA and CDR2 SQIVND (reference sequence). Trimming cost V 7 bases and J 7 bases, with 14 bases left between them. The CDR3 runs 13 residues. The CDR3 sequence is CASTPGRVNEQFF. The DNA of the CDR3 is TGTGCCAGTACCCCCGGTAGGGTGAATGAGCAGTTCTTC.

The chain couples TRBV2 to TRBJ2-5; a weak D match, TRBD2 (6 bases). The J call may be mistaken, given a closer DNA end match to TRBJ2-7. The germline CDR1 and CDR2 sequences are SNHLY and FYNNEI. The CDR3 spans 15 residues. Here the CDR3 reads CASSEGLEVIDEQYF. The CDR3 bases are TGTGCCAGCAGTGAAGGACTAGAGGTTATCGACGAGCAGTACTTC.